This TCR beta chain is drawn from a study of T cells after yellow fever vaccination. This clonotype was counted many times. The CDR3 covers 14 residues. Deletions cut 10 bases from V and 5 bases from J, with 17 bases between. Germline V gives CDR1 ENHRY, CDR2 SYGVKD. TCRdb reanalysed the 5' RACE reads using MiXCR and keeps one entry per CDR3 protein. Among tens of thousands of distinct CDR3 sequences listed, about 6.6% were seen once. The material sequenced was PBMCs, either bulk or a sorted T-cell subset (CD4+, CD8+, memory, or dextramer-sorted; not recorded which), taken on the day of the first yellow fever vaccination. The sequence came from a man aged 18 to 35 who received the YFV17D yellow fever vaccine. This chain connects TRBV10-3 to TRBJ1-4; D gene unclear. The CDR3 DNA is TGTGCCAGCTCCCGAGAGGGCGAGAATGAAAAACTGTTTTTT. Its protein product is CASSREGENEKLFF.